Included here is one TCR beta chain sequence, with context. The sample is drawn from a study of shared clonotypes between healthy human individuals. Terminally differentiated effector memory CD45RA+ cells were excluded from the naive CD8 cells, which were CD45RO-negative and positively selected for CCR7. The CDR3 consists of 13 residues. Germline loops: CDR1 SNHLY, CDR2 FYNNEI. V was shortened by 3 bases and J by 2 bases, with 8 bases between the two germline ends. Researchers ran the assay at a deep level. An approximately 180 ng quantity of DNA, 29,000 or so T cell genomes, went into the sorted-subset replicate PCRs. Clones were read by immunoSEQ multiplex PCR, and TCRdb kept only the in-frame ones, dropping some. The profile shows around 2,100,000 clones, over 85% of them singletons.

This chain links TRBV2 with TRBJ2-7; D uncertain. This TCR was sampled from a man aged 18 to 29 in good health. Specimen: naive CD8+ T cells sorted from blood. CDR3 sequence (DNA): TGTGCCAGCAGTGATCTAGAAGCCTACGAGCAGTACTTC. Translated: CASSDLEAYEQYF.